Listed here are 15 T cell receptor beta chains from one sample, sequenced in a study of blood T cell repertoires in COVID-19. Method: immunoSEQ multiplex PCR; TCRdb's copy keeps in-frame clones and lacks some. In the table there are 100,000 or so clones, 70% to 85% of which are singletons. The sample taken for sequencing was peripheral blood. Every receptor here comes from a man between 65 and 80 years old with active or convalescent COVID-19.

The rearrangement links TRBV18 to TRBJ2-5, with 8 nucleotides matching TRBD1. With V trimmed by 3 bases and J by 0 bases, 3 bases remained unmatched. Germline CDR1 is KGHSH and CDR2 is LQKENI. This CDR3 spans 15 amino acids. The CDR3 DNA is TGTGCCAGCTCACCCGGGACAGGCGACCAAGAGACCCAGTACTTC. It yields the protein CASSPGTGDQETQYF.

The rearrangement joins TRBV5-4 to TRBJ2-5, with 9 bases aligning to TRBD1. The CDR3 has 15 residues. V shed 4 bases and J 3 bases; nucleotides not matched to a gene: 7. In germline, CDR1 is SGHNT, CDR2 YYREEE (reference sequence). CDR3 DNA sequence: TGTGCCAGCAGCATAGAAACAGGGGGCGAAGAGACCCAGTACTTC. Translated: CASSIETGGEETQYF.

The chain combines TRBV27 with TRBJ2-1; possible D gene TRBD2, 5 bases. The CDR3 length is 15 residues. V was pared by 3 bases and J by 6 bases, with 15 bases between. In germline, CDR1 is MNHEY, CDR2 SMNVEV (reference sequence). The DNA for the CDR3 is TGTGCCAGCAGTTTGGACTTTCCCATCATCAATGAGCAGTTCTTC. It yields the protein CASSLDFPIINEQFF.

This sequence joins TRBV7-3 and TRBJ1-2, with a weak D call TRBD1 (6 bases). Trimming shortened V by 2 bases and J by 1 base, and 11 bases separated the two germline ends. The CDR3 loop spans 15 amino acids. Per germline, CDR1 SGHTA and CDR2 FQGTGA. In DNA form, the CDR3 reads TGTGCCAGCAGCTTACAACAGGGCCGTAACTATGGCTACACCTTC. It is translated as CASSLQQGRNYGYTF. The complete variable domain, with remaining parts taken from reference TRBV7-3 and TRBJ1-2, reads GAGVSQTPSNKVTEKGKYVELRCDPISGHTALYWYRQSLGQGPEFLIYFQGTGAADDSGLPNDRFFAVRPEGSVSTLKIQRTERGDSAVYLCASSLQQGRNYGYTFGSGTRLTVV.

The V gene is TRBV5-4, the J gene TRBJ2-7; D ambiguous. Germline V gene sequence: CDR1 SGHNT, CDR2 YYREEE (reference sequence). Trimming took off 10 bases at V and 1 base at J, with 12 bases between the two ends. There are 12 residues in the CDR3. Here the CDR3 DNA reads TGTGCCTTTGGAAGAGGATCCTACGAGCAGTACTTC. This gives the protein CAFGRGSYEQYF.

This clone was counted a few times. The chain recombines TRBV21-1 with TRBJ2-1; the table's D call TRBD2 went unverified against the DNA. TRBV21-1 is a known pseudogene. CDR3 length: 18 residues. CDR3 DNA: TGTGCCAGCAGCAATTGGGAGGCTACTAACTCCTCCTACAATGAGCAGTTCTTC. The encoded protein is CASSNWEATNSSYNEQFF.

The V gene is TRBV5-1, the J gene TRBJ2-5, with 9 bases identical to TRBD2. V lost 4 bases to trimming and J lost 5 bases; unmatched junction nucleotides: 6. The CDR3 loop spans 14 amino acids. The germline gives CDR1 SGHRS, CDR2 YFSETQ. DNA for the CDR3: TGCGCCAGCAGCCGCGGGGGGGCCGGGGAGACCCAGTACTTC. The encoded protein is CASSRGGAGETQYF.

The V and J genes are TRBV1 and TRBJ1-4; the tabulated D call, TRBD1, remains unverified against the DNA. TRBV1 is recorded as a pseudogene. This CDR3 has 19 amino acids. Written as DNA, the CDR3 is TGCACCAGCAGCCAAGGGGATGATGAGGGGGCTACAACTAATGAAAAACTGTTTTTT. This codes for CTSSQGDDEGATTNEKLFF.

The chain links TRBV5-6 to TRBJ1-2; D might be TRBD1 (6 bases). The V end lost 0 bases, the J end lost 0 bases, and 9 bases lay between the germline ends. The CDR3 runs 15 residues. CDR1 and CDR2 (germline): SGHDT, YYEEEE. The CDR3 here is CASSLARGTNYGYTF. In DNA form, the CDR3 reads TGTGCCAGCAGCTTGGCTAGGGGGACTAACTATGGCTACACCTTC.

CDR3 DNA: TGCGCCAGCACCCCGGGACCAGGAGGGTCCAGGTTGTTTTTT. Protein product: CASTPGPGGSRLFF. The rearrangement links TRBV5-1 to TRBJ1-4; D is possibly TRBD1 (5 bases). This CDR3 has 14 residues. With 6 bases removed from V and 15 bases from J, the gap between germline ends came to 24 bases. Germline assignment: CDR1 SGHRS and CDR2 YFSETQ.

The chain combines TRBV4-2 with TRBJ2-1; 8 nucleotides match TRBD2. With 1 base clipped from V and 8 bases from J, the junction kept 13 bases outside the gene matches. The CDR3 is 17 residues long. Germline CDR1 and CDR2: LGHNA and YNFKEQ. CDR3 protein: CASSQGHQRGSEDEQFF. CDR3 DNA sequence: TGTGCCAGCAGCCAAGGTCATCAGCGGGGGAGTGAAGATGAGCAGTTCTTC.

This clone was recorded once. V is TRBV29-1 and J is TRBJ2-5; 7 positions match TRBD1. The CDR3 totals 12 residues. CDR1 SQVTM and CDR2 ANQGSEA come from the germline V gene. J lost 5 bases, V lost 6 bases, and 6 bases had no gene match. CDR3 protein: CSVVTGAETQYF. As DNA, the CDR3 is TGCAGCGTCGTTACAGGGGCCGAGACCCAGTACTTC.

This clone was seen more than once but under ten times. The chain carries TRBV28 and TRBJ1-2, with 7 positions matching TRBD1. V dropped 5 bases and J dropped 6; count of bases not matched to a gene: 9. CDR1 is MDHEN, CDR2 SYDVKM, per germline. The CDR3 has 14 amino acids. The CDR3 DNA follows: TGTGCCAGCAGTCCCTACAGGGGCGGGCATGGCTACACCTTC. Translating it yields CASSPYRGGHGYTF.

This sequence joins TRBV27 and TRBJ2-2; D might be TRBD1 (6 bases). Trimming cost V 8 bases and J 2 bases, with 12 bases left between them. CDR1 is MNHEY and CDR2 is SMNVEV in the germline V gene (reference sequence). CDR3 size: 14 residues. The CDR3 loop is CASCRQANTGELFF. CDR3 DNA: TGTGCCAGCTGCAGACAGGCAAACACCGGGGAGCTGTTTTTT.

The CDR3: CASSPAGARYGYTF. As DNA, the CDR3 is TGCGCCAGCAGCCCGGCGGGGGCAAGGTATGGCTACACCTTC. The chain is built from TRBV4-1 and TRBJ1-2, with a tentative D call TRBD1 (6 bases). The CDR3 has 14 residues. V lost 4 bases, J lost 5 bases, and 14 bases lay in between. Germline V gene data show CDR1 as MGHRA and CDR2 as YSYEKL.